The rows below give T cell receptor beta chains drawn from one sample of a study of blood T cell repertoires in COVID-19. Here immunoSEQ multiplex PCR was the method, and the copy in TCRdb shows in-frame clones only, minus some. The sample consists of roughly 250,000 clones, 91% of them appearing once. Specimen: PBMCs or T cells enriched from blood (not recorded which). These receptors were collected from a human donor in a cohort exposed to, infected with or recovered from COVID-19 (not recorded which). The donor label of this sample is uncertain. Both conserved end residues are part of each CDR3. The D gene is left open where the match is weak. Some rows mark clone size as missing; the rest say once, few, many or name a class of expanded clone.

j_gene: TRBJ1-6; d_gene: TRBD1; v_gene: TRBV14; abundance: NA; CDR3nt: TGTGCCAGCAGCCAGACAGGGGAGGTGAATAATTCACCCCTCCACTTT; CDR3aa: CASSQTGEVNNSPLHF
j_gene: TRBJ2-1; d_gene: TRBD2; v_gene: TRBV7-7; abundance: NA; CDR3nt: TGTGCCAGCAGCGACACTAGCGGGAGCTACAATGAGCAGTTCTTC; CDR3aa: CASSDTSGSYNEQFF
j_gene: TRBJ1-6; d_gene: NA; v_gene: TRBV11-1; abundance: NA; CDR3nt: TGTGCCAGCAGGCGCAGGCGCCAGGGATCACCCCTCCACTTT; CDR3aa: CASRRRRQGSPLHF
j_gene: TRBJ1-5; d_gene: NA; v_gene: TRBV12-5; abundance: once; CDR3nt: TGTGCTAGTGGTTTGGCCCTAAATCAGCCCCAGCATTTT; CDR3aa: CASGLALNQPQHF
j_gene: TRBJ1-1; d_gene: NA; v_gene: TRBV10-2; abundance: NA; CDR3nt: TGCGCCAGCAGTGAGTGGGAGGTTGACACTGAAGCTTTCTTT; CDR3aa: CASSEWEVDTEAFF
j_gene: TRBJ2-5; d_gene: TRBD2; v_gene: TRBV30; abundance: NA; CDR3nt: TGTGCCGGGCGGGGGGGTGGTGAGACCCAGTACTTC; CDR3aa: CAGRGGGETQYF
j_gene: TRBJ2-1; d_gene: NA; v_gene: TRBV20-1; abundance: NA; CDR3nt: TGCAGTGCTAGTACCTCGGGCTACAATGAGCAGTTCTTC; CDR3aa: CSASTSGYNEQFF
j_gene: TRBJ1-1; d_gene: NA; v_gene: TRBV19; abundance: once; CDR3nt: TGTGCCAGTAGTATTGGGGGCTCTGAAGCTTTCTTT; CDR3aa: CASSIGGSEAFF
j_gene: TRBJ1-3; d_gene: NA; v_gene: TRBV11-3; abundance: NA; CDR3nt: TGTGCCAGCAGCACCAGACAAGGAAACACCATATATTTT; CDR3aa: CASSTRQGNTIYF
j_gene: TRBJ2-5; d_gene: TRBD2; v_gene: TRBV6-5; abundance: NA; CDR3nt: TGTGCCAGCACCCACCGGGGGGGTGGGGGGAAGACCCAGTACTTC; CDR3aa: CASTHRGGGGKTQYF
j_gene: TRBJ2-7; d_gene: NA; v_gene: TRBV15; abundance: NA; CDR3nt: TGTGCCACCAGCCACCCCGGTACAGGGACCTACGAGCAGTACTTC; CDR3aa: CATSHPGTGTYEQYF
j_gene: TRBJ1-1; d_gene: NA; v_gene: TRBV19; abundance: NA; CDR3nt: TGTGCCAGTAGTCGGCAGGGGTGGACTGAAGCTTTCTTT; CDR3aa: CASSRQGWTEAFF
j_gene: TRBJ2-3; d_gene: NA; v_gene: TRBV10-3; abundance: NA; CDR3nt: TGTGCCATCAGTCCCCCCTCGGGCACAGATACGCAGTATTTT; CDR3aa: CAISPPSGTDTQYF
j_gene: TRBJ2-3; d_gene: NA; v_gene: TRBV4-1; abundance: NA; CDR3nt: TGCGCCAGCAGCCAATCCAGGGCCAGCTCCCCTAATACGCAGTATTTT; CDR3aa: CASSQSRASSPNTQYF
j_gene: TRBJ1-1; d_gene: TRBD1; v_gene: TRBV27; abundance: NA; CDR3nt: TGTGCCAGCCTACCCGGGACAGGGTTCACTGAAGCTTTCTTT; CDR3aa: CASLPGTGFTEAFF
j_gene: TRBJ1-2; d_gene: NA; v_gene: TRBV30; abundance: NA; CDR3nt: TGTGCCTGGACCCTGAGCGGGGCCTATGGCTACACCTTC; CDR3aa: CAWTLSGAYGYTF
j_gene: TRBJ1-2; d_gene: NA; v_gene: TRBV6-6; abundance: few; CDR3nt: TGTGCCAGCAGTTCGACTGCTGGCTACACCTTC; CDR3aa: CASSSTAGYTF
j_gene: TRBJ2-3; d_gene: NA; v_gene: TRBV18; abundance: NA; CDR3nt: TGTGCCAGCTCACCACAAGAATTTCCGCGCTTGTCAGATACGCAGTATTTT; CDR3aa: CASSPQEFPRLSDTQYF
j_gene: TRBJ1-1; d_gene: TRBD1; v_gene: TRBV15; abundance: NA; CDR3nt: TGTGCCACCAGCAGAGATCTAGTGGGACAGCTGAACACTGAAGCTTTCTTT; CDR3aa: CATSRDLVGQLNTEAFF
j_gene: TRBJ1-3; d_gene: NA; v_gene: TRBV5-1; abundance: NA; CDR3nt: TGCGCCAGCAGCCAGTATTCTGGAAACACCATATATTTT; CDR3aa: CASSQYSGNTIYF
j_gene: TRBJ1-1; d_gene: NA; v_gene: TRBV6-1; abundance: NA; CDR3nt: TGTGCCAGCAGTGCGACAGGCCTTCGCCTGATGAACACTGAAGCTTTCTTT; CDR3aa: CASSATGLRLMNTEAFF
j_gene: TRBJ2-1; d_gene: NA; v_gene: TRBV24-1; abundance: NA; CDR3nt: TGTGCCACCAGTCCCGGGACTCTCAATGAGCAGTTCTTC; CDR3aa: CATSPGTLNEQFF
j_gene: TRBJ1-5; d_gene: NA; v_gene: TRBV6-5; abundance: NA; CDR3nt: TGTGCCAGCAGTTACCGGAGGAATCAGCCCCAGCATTTT; CDR3aa: CASSYRRNQPQHF
j_gene: TRBJ2-5; d_gene: TRBD1; v_gene: TRBV18; abundance: NA; CDR3nt: TGTGCCAGCTCACCTTTCCCGGGACAGGGGGGAGAGACCCAGTACTTC; CDR3aa: CASSPFPGQGGETQYF
j_gene: TRBJ2-7; d_gene: TRBD1; v_gene: TRBV27; abundance: NA; CDR3nt: TGTGCCAGCAGTTTATCAAAGGGGGCCTGGGTCGAGCAGTACTTC; CDR3aa: CASSLSKGAWVEQYF
j_gene: TRBJ1-3; d_gene: NA; v_gene: TRBV7-2; abundance: NA; CDR3nt: TGTGCCAGCAGCTTAAGGGACAACTCTGGAAACACCATATATTTT; CDR3aa: CASSLRDNSGNTIYF
j_gene: TRBJ2-1; d_gene: NA; v_gene: TRBV6-6; abundance: NA; CDR3nt: TGTGCCAGCCTTCAGGGGTTCTACAATGAGCAGTTCTTC; CDR3aa: CASLQGFYNEQFF
j_gene: TRBJ2-1; d_gene: TRBD2; v_gene: TRBV9; abundance: NA; CDR3nt: TGTGCCAGCAGCCCAAGGACTAGCGGGGGCCACTACAATGAGCAGTTCTTC; CDR3aa: CASSPRTSGGHYNEQFF
j_gene: TRBJ1-5; d_gene: NA; v_gene: TRBV9; abundance: NA; CDR3nt: TGTGCCAGCAGCGTAAAGAGGGTCGCCAATCAGCCCCAGCATTTT; CDR3aa: CASSVKRVANQPQHF
j_gene: TRBJ2-5; d_gene: NA; v_gene: TRBV7-9; abundance: NA; CDR3nt: TGTGCCAGCAGCTCGACAGATATCCAAGAGACCCAGTACTTC; CDR3aa: CASSSTDIQETQYF
j_gene: TRBJ2-2; d_gene: NA; v_gene: TRBV11-2; abundance: NA; CDR3nt: TGTGCCAGCAGCCAATTCCCGTCGCGCCAGAACACCGGGGAGCTGTTTTTT; CDR3aa: CASSQFPSRQNTGELFF
j_gene: TRBJ1-1; d_gene: NA; v_gene: TRBV18; abundance: few; CDR3nt: TGTGCCAGCTCACCCGGGGGGGACGCTGAAGCTTTCTTT; CDR3aa: CASSPGGDAEAFF
j_gene: TRBJ1-4; d_gene: NA; v_gene: TRBV11-2; abundance: NA; CDR3nt: TGTGCCAGCAGCTCCTTTAGCTTGCGGCACCCAGTGGATGAAAAACTGTTTTTT; CDR3aa: CASSSFSLRHPVDEKLFF
j_gene: TRBJ1-1; d_gene: NA; v_gene: TRBV6-5; abundance: NA; CDR3nt: TGTGCCAGCAGCTGGGCGGGGGAGACTGAAGCTTTCTTT; CDR3aa: CASSWAGETEAFF
j_gene: TRBJ1-2; d_gene: NA; v_gene: TRBV24-1; abundance: NA; CDR3nt: TGTGCCACCAGTAAGCGCTCGGAATATGGCTACACCTTC; CDR3aa: CATSKRSEYGYTF
j_gene: TRBJ1-6; d_gene: NA; v_gene: TRBV6-1; abundance: NA; CDR3nt: TGTGCCAGCAGTGGAGACATCTCGTCCTATAATTCACCCCTCCACTTT; CDR3aa: CASSGDISSYNSPLHF
j_gene: TRBJ2-1; d_gene: TRBD1; v_gene: TRBV7-3; abundance: once; CDR3nt: TGTGCCAGCAGCACCGGGACAGGGGGCCGGGAGCAGTTCTTC; CDR3aa: CASSTGTGGREQFF
j_gene: TRBJ1-1; d_gene: TRBD1; v_gene: TRBV5-1; abundance: NA; CDR3nt: TGCGCCAGCAGCTCGACAGGGGGTGAAGCTTTCTTT; CDR3aa: CASSSTGGEAFF
j_gene: TRBJ2-2; d_gene: TRBD1; v_gene: TRBV15; abundance: few; CDR3nt: TGTGCCACCAGCCGGGGACAGGGACTTCCCGGGGAGCTGTTTTTT; CDR3aa: CATSRGQGLPGELFF
j_gene: TRBJ1-6; d_gene: TRBD1; v_gene: TRBV7-3; abundance: NA; CDR3nt: TGTGCCAGCAGCCTCCAACAGGGGGCCGGTTCACCCCTCCACTTT; CDR3aa: CASSLQQGAGSPLHF
j_gene: TRBJ2-7; d_gene: NA; v_gene: TRBV16; abundance: NA; CDR3nt: TGTGCCAGCAGCCCTCTTCAGGGGCCAGGCGAGCAGTACTTC; CDR3aa: CASSPLQGPGEQYF
j_gene: TRBJ1-1; d_gene: NA; v_gene: TRBV7-9; abundance: NA; CDR3nt: TGTGCCAGCAGCGGGACTGTCGAGCGGGGCACTGAAGCTTTCTTT; CDR3aa: CASSGTVERGTEAFF
j_gene: TRBJ2-1; d_gene: TRBD2; v_gene: TRBV19; abundance: NA; CDR3nt: TGTGCCAGTAGTAAGCGGGGGCGCGAGGAGCAGTTCTTC; CDR3aa: CASSKRGREEQFF
j_gene: TRBJ1-3; d_gene: NA; v_gene: TRBV4-1; abundance: NA; CDR3nt: TGCGCCAGCAGCCAAGACAGGGAGGCAGGGACTTACTCTGGAAACACCATATATTTT; CDR3aa: CASSQDREAGTYSGNTIYF
j_gene: TRBJ1-2; d_gene: TRBD1; v_gene: TRBV5-1; abundance: NA; CDR3nt: TGCGCCAGCAGCGGCGACAGGGCCTATGGCTACACCTTC; CDR3aa: CASSGDRAYGYTF
j_gene: TRBJ1-1; d_gene: TRBD1; v_gene: TRBV7-2; abundance: NA; CDR3nt: TGTGCCAGCAGCTCATCAGGGGGCACTGAAGCTTTCTTT; CDR3aa: CASSSSGGTEAFF
j_gene: TRBJ2-7; d_gene: TRBD2; v_gene: TRBV7-2; abundance: NA; CDR3nt: TGTGCCAGCACTAAAGCGGGGAACGAGCAGTACTTC; CDR3aa: CASTKAGNEQYF
j_gene: TRBJ2-6; d_gene: NA; v_gene: TRBV7-9; abundance: NA; CDR3nt: TGTGCCAGCAGCTTAGGCCGGACAGTCACCGGGGCCAACGTCCTGACTTTC; CDR3aa: CASSLGRTVTGANVLTF
j_gene: TRBJ1-1; d_gene: TRBD1; v_gene: TRBV29-1; abundance: NA; CDR3nt: TGCAGCGTTGAAGAAGTTGCAGGGGGAATGAACACTGAAGCTTTCTTT; CDR3aa: CSVEEVAGGMNTEAFF
j_gene: TRBJ1-6; d_gene: NA; v_gene: TRBV5-1; abundance: NA; CDR3nt: TGCGCCAGCAGTGAAACAGGGATGACACCCCTCCACTTT; CDR3aa: CASSETGMTPLHF
j_gene: TRBJ2-5; d_gene: TRBD2; v_gene: TRBV3-1/TRBV3-2; abundance: once; CDR3nt: TGTGCCAGCAGCCAAGTCCCGGGGGGGCAGGAGACCCAGTACTTC; CDR3aa: CASSQVPGGQETQYF
j_gene: TRBJ2-7; d_gene: NA; v_gene: TRBV5-4; abundance: NA; CDR3nt: TGTGCCAGCAGTTGGTCTGGGGGGGCCCGCTCCTACGAGCAGTACTTC; CDR3aa: CASSWSGGARSYEQYF
j_gene: TRBJ1-5; d_gene: NA; v_gene: TRBV7-2; abundance: NA; CDR3nt: TGTGCCAGCAGCCCCTATGGTGGAGCAAATCAGCCCCAGCATTTT; CDR3aa: CASSPYGGANQPQHF
j_gene: TRBJ1-1; d_gene: TRBD1; v_gene: TRBV28; abundance: NA; CDR3nt: TGTGCCAGCAGTTTAGTCAGGACAGGGGGTTGGGCCACTGAAGCTTTCTTT; CDR3aa: CASSLVRTGGWATEAFF
j_gene: TRBJ2-5; d_gene: TRBD1; v_gene: TRBV9; abundance: NA; CDR3nt: TGTGCCAGCAGCGAGCAGGGGGCGCGTGAGACCCAGTACTTC; CDR3aa: CASSEQGARETQYF
j_gene: TRBJ1-4; d_gene: TRBD1; v_gene: TRBV11-2; abundance: NA; CDR3nt: TGTGCCAGCAGCTTACTTGGGACAGATAATGAAAAACTGTTTTTT; CDR3aa: CASSLLGTDNEKLFF